A selection of T cell receptor beta chains follows, all from one sample in a study of shared clonotypes between healthy human individuals. Generated by immunoSEQ multiplex PCR, the TCRdb table keeps only in-frame clones and is missing some. The sample lists more than 2 million clones, 95% seen once, with 0.13% in the top ten. The specimen was naive CD4+ T cells sorted from blood. These receptors all come from a man between 18 and 29 years old in good health. CDR3s leave out the opening cysteine and the closing phenylalanine or tryptophan. The D gene is left open where the match is weak.

d_gene	j_gene	len	v_gene	CDR3aa
TRBD2	TRBJ2-7	16	TRBV7-9	ASSSRLAGESSSYEQY
TRBD2	TRBJ2-7	16	TRBV30	AWSRMAKAGVATYEQY
NA	TRBJ1-1	15	TRBV7-8	ASSTDRIQTLNTEAF
TRBD1	TRBJ1-3	13	TRBV7-6	ASSLGTGDGNTIY
NA	TRBJ2-5	12	TRBV5-1	ASSLGSGWETQY
NA	TRBJ2-1	13	TRBV6-5	ASSYSILPLDEQF
TRBD1	TRBJ1-1	12	TRBV6-5	ASSVGQGGTEAF
NA	TRBJ2-7	11	TRBV6-5	ASSYGDLYEQY
NA	TRBJ1-5	15	TRBV4-3	ASSQDWQGKGNQPQH
NA	TRBJ2-3	13	TRBV19	ASSPTRPSTDTQY
NA	TRBJ2-7	11	TRBV4-3	ASSQEVGHEQY
NA	TRBJ2-2	14	TRBV11-3	ASSPSPALGTGELF
NA	TRBJ2-7	16	TRBV5-1	ASSSLNTPGGKDYEQY
TRBD1	TRBJ2-7	15	TRBV4-1	ASSQGVLTGSSYEQY
NA	TRBJ1-2	13	TRBV7-8	ASSLVGGRDYGYT